A selection of T cell receptor beta chains follows, all from one sample in a study of Tregs in tolerant kidney transplant recipients. Libraries were prepared by immunoSEQ multiplex PCR; TCRdb keeps only in-frame clonotypes and omits some of them. The table lists fewer than 80,000 clones, approximately 91% of them singletons. The source material was CD4+ T cells from blood, sampled before the transplant. These receptors all come from a human donor who received a combined kidney and bone marrow transplant. Both conserved end residues are trimmed from each CDR3. D genes are given only for firm matches.

V gene: TRBV6-5
D gene: NA
CDR3 protein: ASRSGTSTDTQY

V gene: TRBV28
D gene: NA
CDR3 protein: ASSYRDGANVLT

V gene: TRBV6-6
D gene: NA
CDR3 protein: ASSPGQNTGELF

V gene: TRBV30
D gene: NA
CDR3 protein: AWTTGLTEETQY

V gene: TRBV2
D gene: NA
CDR3 protein: ASSGQYNEQF

V gene: TRBV9
D gene: TRBD2
CDR3 protein: ASSVLAGGPEETQY

V gene: TRBV28
D gene: TRBD2
CDR3 protein: ASSLPTSGSYEQY

V gene: TRBV28
D gene: NA
CDR3 protein: ASRTEDNYGYT

V gene: TRBV7-8
D gene: NA
CDR3 protein: ASSGRESSYEQY

V gene: TRBV6-6
D gene: NA
CDR3 protein: ASSRDYNEQF

V gene: TRBV28
D gene: NA
CDR3 protein: ASSLASANTGELF

V gene: TRBV5-4
D gene: NA
CDR3 protein: ASSLYGGRLTEAF

V gene: TRBV15
D gene: TRBD1
CDR3 protein: ATSGLDRGPYNEQF

V gene: TRBV4-2
D gene: TRBD2
CDR3 protein: ASSQDNSGRVNTQY

V gene: TRBV19
D gene: NA
CDR3 protein: ASRGGETRPNTEAF

V gene: TRBV30
D gene: TRBD2
CDR3 protein: AWSVPGGTSGRTQY

V gene: TRBV5-6
D gene: TRBD2
CDR3 protein: ASSFGGGTDTQY

V gene: TRBV7-6
D gene: TRBD2
CDR3 protein: ASSLGNSGMETQY

V gene: TRBV28
D gene: TRBD1
CDR3 protein: ASSRTGGNQPQH

V gene: TRBV2
D gene: TRBD1
CDR3 protein: ASSGGTGGREQY

V gene: TRBV10-3
D gene: NA
CDR3 protein: AIGRQENTEAF

V gene: TRBV6-5
D gene: TRBD1
CDR3 protein: ASSYHMGQGARAF

V gene: TRBV5-1
D gene: NA
CDR3 protein: ASSPWGSGTDTQY

V gene: TRBV6-1
D gene: TRBD1
CDR3 protein: ASRSGTGHSYEQY

V gene: TRBV6-5
D gene: NA
CDR3 protein: ASSYSPDSQETQY

V gene: TRBV5-4
D gene: NA
CDR3 protein: ASSTMNEKLF

V gene: TRBV5-1
D gene: TRBD2
CDR3 protein: ASSFGGRVYEQY

V gene: TRBV28
D gene: TRBD1
CDR3 protein: ASREVRDRGDEQY

V gene: TRBV27
D gene: NA
CDR3 protein: ASSPYRATNEKLF

V gene: TRBV5-1
D gene: TRBD2
CDR3 protein: ASSFVGREDSYEQY

V gene: TRBV2
D gene: NA
CDR3 protein: ASRLQGDEQF

V gene: TRBV7-2
D gene: TRBD1
CDR3 protein: ASLFSGTGYNEQF